Listed below are T cell receptor beta chains from one sample, sequenced in a study of blood T cell repertoires in COVID-19. Some clones are missing from TCRdb's copy, which holds only in-frame ones; the method was immunoSEQ multiplex PCR. The profile covers 60,000 to 70,000 clones, with about 81% appearing a single time and less than 20% taken by the ten largest. The sequencing sample was made of peripheral blood. The receptors stem from a man at least 80 years old with acute or convalescent COVID-19. The CDR3 runs from the conserved cysteine through the conserved F or W. D genes are given only for firm matches. Rows give clone size only sometimes, using once, few, many, or a class for an expanded clone.

abundance,j_gene,v_gene,d_gene,CDR3nt,CDR3aa
NA,TRBJ1-1,TRBV19,NA,TGTGCCAGTCGTTCGACAGAGGACACTGAAGCTTTCTTT,CASRSTEDTEAFF
NA,TRBJ1-1,TRBV19,NA,TGTGCCAGTAGTATACGAACAGGGTTGACTGAAGCTTTCTTT,CASSIRTGLTEAFF
NA,TRBJ2-3,TRBV6-5,TRBD2,TGTGCCAGCATCTCCGGGACTAGCGGCACAGATACGCAGTATTTT,CASISGTSGTDTQYF
NA,TRBJ2-3,TRBV24-1,NA,TGTGCCACCAGTGATGCGACAGAAACAGATACGCAGTATTTT,CATSDATETDTQYF
NA,TRBJ2-5,TRBV5-1,TRBD1,TGCGCCAGCAGCGTAGGGACAGGGAAGCAAGAGACCCAGTACTTC,CASSVGTGKQETQYF
NA,TRBJ2-7,TRBV11-3,NA,TGTGCCAGCAGCTTCTCGGCAGGTGCTTACGAGCAGTACTTC,CASSFSAGAYEQYF
once,TRBJ1-3,TRBV6-5,NA,TGTGCCAGCAGGCGTAGTTCTCCTGGAAACACCATATATTTT,CASRRSSPGNTIYF
NA,TRBJ1-2,TRBV6-6,NA,TGTGCCAGCAGTTGGAGCCCCCCTAACTATGGCTACACCTTC,CASSWSPPNYGYTF
once,TRBJ1-5,TRBV3-1/TRBV3-2,TRBD1,TGTGCCAGCAGCCTGGGACAGGGATATCAGCCCCAGCATTTT,CASSLGQGYQPQHF
NA,TRBJ2-3,TRBV5-1,TRBD2,TGCGCCAGCAGCTTGCTGGGGAGGGGCCACAGCACAGATACGCAGTATTTT,CASSLLGRGHSTDTQYF
NA,TRBJ1-1,TRBV6-2/TRBV6-3,TRBD1,TGTGCCAGCAGTACTCTTAGACAGGGACGGCGGCCTACTGAAGCTTTCTTT,CASSTLRQGRRPTEAFF
NA,TRBJ2-7,TRBV9,NA,TGTGCCAGCAGCGTAGCAGGGCAGGGGGGATCCTACGAGCAGTACTTC,CASSVAGQGGSYEQYF
NA,TRBJ2-3,TRBV4-1,TRBD2,TGCGCCAGCAGCCAAGGAAGCGGGGGGAAAACAGATACGCAGTATTTT,CASSQGSGGKTDTQYF
NA,TRBJ2-3,TRBV30,TRBD2,TGTGCCTGGAGGCGACGGGGCGGGGGGGCTGCAGATACGCAGTATTTT,CAWRRRGGGAADTQYF
NA,TRBJ2-7,TRBV4-3,TRBD2,TGCGCCAGCAGCCAAGTCAGCGGGAGCTACGAGCAGTACTTC,CASSQVSGSYEQYF
once,TRBJ1-3,TRBV7-9,NA,TGTGCCAGCAGACAGGGAAACACCATATATTTT,CASRQGNTIYF
many,TRBJ2-1,TRBV4-2,TRBD2,TGTGCCAGCAGCCTCTCCGGGACTAGCAATGAGCAGTTCTTC,CASSLSGTSNEQFF
NA,TRBJ2-3,TRBV7-2,NA,TGTGCCAGCAGCCTCAACTGGCAGGCAGATACGCAGTATTTT,CASSLNWQADTQYF
NA,TRBJ2-7,TRBV2,NA,TGTGCCAGCAGTGACCCCAGGTCCGCCACTCTCTACGAGCAGTACTTC,CASSDPRSATLYEQYF
NA,TRBJ1-2,TRBV5-4,TRBD1,TGTGCCAGCAGCTTCGACAGGGATCAACAAGGCTACACCTTC,CASSFDRDQQGYTF
NA,TRBJ2-3,TRBV28,TRBD1,TGTGCCAGCAGTCAACACAGGGGTGCGTACACAGATACGCAGTATTTT,CASSQHRGAYTDTQYF
NA,TRBJ2-7,TRBV29-1,TRBD2,TGCAGCGTCAAAATACACCCTTCAGGACTAGCGGTCTCCTACGAGCAGTACTTC,CSVKIHPSGLAVSYEQYF
NA,TRBJ1-2,TRBV7-2,TRBD1,TGTGCCAGCAGCTACGGACAGGGTTATGGCTACACCTTC,CASSYGQGYGYTF
NA,TRBJ2-3,TRBV19,NA,TGTGCCAGTGGACGGGACTCCTTATATTTT,CASGRDSLYF
NA,TRBJ1-2,TRBV15,NA,TGTGCCACCAGCAGATCTCCCCTAGCCGATGGCTACACCTTC,CATSRSPLADGYTF
few,TRBJ2-7,TRBV7-6,NA,TGTGCCAGCAGAGGGACAAAGGACTACGAGCAGTACTTC,CASRGTKDYEQYF
NA,TRBJ1-1,TRBV7-9,NA,TGTGCCAGCAGCTCTCCACGGACTGAAGCTTTCTTT,CASSSPRTEAFF
NA,TRBJ2-5,TRBV7-2,NA,TGTGCCAGCAGCTTAGGGGGACTCGGAGAGACCCAGTACTTC,CASSLGGLGETQYF
NA,TRBJ2-1,TRBV7-8,NA,TGTGCCAGCAGCTCGGGACTGGGAAGCTCCTACAATGAGCAGTTCTTC,CASSSGLGSSYNEQFF
NA,TRBJ2-7,TRBV7-9,NA,TGTGCCAGCAGCTTAGGAGTATACGAGCAGTACTTC,CASSLGVYEQYF
NA,TRBJ2-1,TRBV3-1/TRBV3-2,NA,TGTGCCAGCAGCCAAGACAGGGTATTAGGTGAGCAGTTCTTC,CASSQDRVLGEQFF
NA,TRBJ2-2,TRBV29-1,TRBD1,TGCAGCGCCCCCGGGACAGGGGACGGGGAGCTGTTTTTT,CSAPGTGDGELFF
NA,TRBJ1-2,TRBV7-2,TRBD1,TGTGCCAGCAGCCCACAGTCCCGGGACAGCTATGGCTACACCTTC,CASSPQSRDSYGYTF
NA,TRBJ1-4,TRBV19,TRBD1,TGTGCCAGCCAGGGACAGGGCGATGAAAAACTGTTTTTT,CASQGQGDEKLFF
NA,TRBJ2-5,TRBV28,TRBD1,TGTGCCAGCAGTTCGGGCAGGGGGCAAGAGACCCAGTACTTC,CASSSGRGQETQYF
NA,TRBJ1-2,TRBV5-1,NA,TGCGCCAGCAGCTTGGAGACAGGCGCTGGCTACACCTTC,CASSLETGAGYTF
few,TRBJ2-5,TRBV24-1,NA,TGTGCCACCAGTGATTTGAACAGGGTCGGAGAGACCCAGTACTTC,CATSDLNRVGETQYF
NA,TRBJ2-7,TRBV29-1,NA,TGCAGCGTTGATGCGGGGCAAGGCCTTCTCCACGAGCAGTACTTC,CSVDAGQGLLHEQYF
NA,TRBJ2-7,TRBV5-4,NA,TGTGCCAGCAGCTTAAGAGGGGGTTCGTACGAGCAGTACTTC,CASSLRGGSYEQYF
NA,TRBJ2-5,TRBV3-1/TRBV3-2,TRBD1,TGTGCCAGCAGCCGGGACAGGGAGGAGACCCAGTACTTC,CASSRDREETQYF
NA,TRBJ2-3,TRBV2,NA,TGTGCCAGCAGTGCGACAGATACGCAGTATTTT,CASSATDTQYF
once,TRBJ2-3,TRBV7-8,NA,TGTGCCAGCAGCCCCATTTCCCGGGCAGATACGCAGTATTTT,CASSPISRADTQYF
few,TRBJ1-2,TRBV7-2,NA,TGTGCCAGCAGCTCCCTCCTTATCTATGGCTACACCTTC,CASSSLLIYGYTF
NA,TRBJ1-1,TRBV21-1,NA,TGTGCCAGCAGCAAAGCGGTAGTGAACACTGAAGCTTTCTTT,CASSKAVVNTEAFF
NA,TRBJ2-3,TRBV9,TRBD2,TGTGCCAGCAGCGCACGGGAGGGGGATACAGATACGCAGTATTTT,CASSAREGDTDTQYF
NA,TRBJ1-2,TRBV13,NA,TGTGCCAGCAGCACAATACAGGTACGAGGAGGCTACACCTTC,CASSTIQVRGGYTF